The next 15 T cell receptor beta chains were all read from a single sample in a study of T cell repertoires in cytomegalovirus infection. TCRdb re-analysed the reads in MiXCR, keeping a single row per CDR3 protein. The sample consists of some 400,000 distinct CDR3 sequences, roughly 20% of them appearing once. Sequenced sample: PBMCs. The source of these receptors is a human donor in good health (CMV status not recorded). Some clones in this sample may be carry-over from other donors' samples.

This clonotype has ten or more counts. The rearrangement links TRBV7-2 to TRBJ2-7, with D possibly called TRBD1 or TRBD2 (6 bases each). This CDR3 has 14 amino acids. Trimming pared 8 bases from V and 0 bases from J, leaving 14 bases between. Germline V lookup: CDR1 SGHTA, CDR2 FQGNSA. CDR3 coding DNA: TGTGCCAGCCGGCCCTCGGGGGCCTCCTACGAGCAGTACTTC. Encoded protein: CASRPSGASYEQYF.

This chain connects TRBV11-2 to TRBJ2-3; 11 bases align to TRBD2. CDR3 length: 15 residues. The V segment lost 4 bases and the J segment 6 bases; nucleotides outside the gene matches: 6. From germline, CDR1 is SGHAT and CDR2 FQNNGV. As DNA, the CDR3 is TGTGCCAGCAGCTCGGGACTAGCGGTGAGGGATACGCAGTATTTT. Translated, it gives CASSSGLAVRDTQYF.

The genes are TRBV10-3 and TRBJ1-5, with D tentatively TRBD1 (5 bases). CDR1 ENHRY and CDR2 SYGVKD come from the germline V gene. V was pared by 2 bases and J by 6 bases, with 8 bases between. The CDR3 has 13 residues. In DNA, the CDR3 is TGTGCCATCAGTGAGACGGGGCTTCAGCCCCAGCATTTT. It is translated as CAISETGLQPQHF.

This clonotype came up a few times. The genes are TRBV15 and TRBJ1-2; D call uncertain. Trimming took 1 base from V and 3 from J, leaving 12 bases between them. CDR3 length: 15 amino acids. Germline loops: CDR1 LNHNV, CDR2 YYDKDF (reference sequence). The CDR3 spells CATSRGRTPDYGYTF. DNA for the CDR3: TGTGCCACCAGCAGAGGCCGGACTCCAGACTATGGCTACACCTTC.

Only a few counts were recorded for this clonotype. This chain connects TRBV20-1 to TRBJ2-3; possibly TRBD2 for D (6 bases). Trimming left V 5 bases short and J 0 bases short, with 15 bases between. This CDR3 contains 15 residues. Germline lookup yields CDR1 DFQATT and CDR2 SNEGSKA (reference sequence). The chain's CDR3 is CSAQRRRGSTDTQYF. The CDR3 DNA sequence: TGCAGTGCTCAACGGCGGCGGGGAAGCACAGATACGCAGTATTTT.

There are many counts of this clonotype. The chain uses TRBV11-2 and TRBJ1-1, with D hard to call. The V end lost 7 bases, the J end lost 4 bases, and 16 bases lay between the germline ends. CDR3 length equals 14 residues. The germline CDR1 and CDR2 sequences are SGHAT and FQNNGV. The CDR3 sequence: CASTTGPSGTEAFF. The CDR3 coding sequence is TGTGCCAGCACCACCGGCCCCTCGGGCACTGAAGCTTTCTTT. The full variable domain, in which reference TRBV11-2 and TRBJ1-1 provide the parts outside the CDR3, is EAGVAQSPRYKIIEKRQSVAFWCNPISGHATLYWYQQILGQGPKLLIQFQNNGVVDDSQLPKDRFSAERLKGVDSTLKIQPAKLEDSAVYLCASTTGPSGTEAFFGQGTRLTVV.

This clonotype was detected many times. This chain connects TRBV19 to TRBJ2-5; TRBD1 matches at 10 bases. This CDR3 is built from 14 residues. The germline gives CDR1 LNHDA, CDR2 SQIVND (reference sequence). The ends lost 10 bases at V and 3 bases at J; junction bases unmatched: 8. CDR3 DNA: TGTGCCACCACCGACAGGGGGCGCAAAGAGACCCAGTACTTC. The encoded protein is CATTDRGRKETQYF.

CDR3 DNA sequence: TGTGCCAGCAGTTATGCAGGGGCATCGAAAAACATTCAGTACTTC. This codes for CASSYAGASKNIQYF. The V and J genes are TRBV6-6 and TRBJ2-4, with D possibly matching TRBD1 (6 bases). V gave up 3 bases and J gave up 4 bases, with 13 bases separating them. The CDR3 is 15 residues long. CDR1 and CDR2 from the germline V gene are MNHNY and SVGAGI (reference sequence).

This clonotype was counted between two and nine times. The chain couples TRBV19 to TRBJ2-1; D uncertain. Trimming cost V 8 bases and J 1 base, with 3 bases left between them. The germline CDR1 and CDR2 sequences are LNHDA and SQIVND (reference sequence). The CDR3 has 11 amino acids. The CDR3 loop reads CASLSYNEQFF. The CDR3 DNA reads TGTGCCAGTCTATCCTACAATGAGCAGTTCTTC.

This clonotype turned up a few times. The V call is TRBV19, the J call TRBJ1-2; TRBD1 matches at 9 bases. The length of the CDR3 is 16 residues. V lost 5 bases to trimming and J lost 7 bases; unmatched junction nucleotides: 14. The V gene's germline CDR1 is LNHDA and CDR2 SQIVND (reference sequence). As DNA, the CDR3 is TGTGCCAGTAGTCAGCCCCAGGACAGGGGTGTCGGTGGCTACACCTTC. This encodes CASSQPQDRGVGGYTF.

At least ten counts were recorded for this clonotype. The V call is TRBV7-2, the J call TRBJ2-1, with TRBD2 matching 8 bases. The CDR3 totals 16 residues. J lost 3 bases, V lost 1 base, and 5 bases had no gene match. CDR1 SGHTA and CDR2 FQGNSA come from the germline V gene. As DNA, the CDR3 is TGTGCCAGCAGCTTAGGGGGCGGGGGGTACTACAATGAGCAGTTCTTC. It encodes CASSLGGGGYYNEQFF. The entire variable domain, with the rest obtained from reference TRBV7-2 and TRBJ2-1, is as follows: GAGVSQSPSNKVTEKGKDVELRCDPISGHTALYWYRQSLGQGLEFLIYFQGNSAPDKSGLPSDRFSAERTGGSVSTLTIQRTQQEDSAVYLCASSLGGGGYYNEQFFGPGTRLTVL.

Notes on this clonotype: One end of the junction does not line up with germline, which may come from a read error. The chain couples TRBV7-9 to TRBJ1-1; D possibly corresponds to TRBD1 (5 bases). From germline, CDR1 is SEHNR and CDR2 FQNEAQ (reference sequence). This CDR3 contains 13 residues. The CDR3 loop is CASILDQGTEAFF. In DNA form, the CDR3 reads TGTGCCAGCATCTTAGATCAGGGCACTGAAGCTTTCTTT.

CDR3 nucleotide sequence: TGTGCCAGCAGCCAGGGACCAGCGGATGAGCAGTTCTTC. Its protein is CASSQGPADEQFF. The chain combines TRBV6-2 or TRBV6-3 with TRBJ2-1; D may correspond to TRBD1 or TRBD2 (5 bases each). Trimming took off 6 bases at V and 8 bases at J, with 14 bases between the two ends. Per germline, CDR1 MNHEY and CDR2 SVGEGT. CDR3 length: 13 amino acids.

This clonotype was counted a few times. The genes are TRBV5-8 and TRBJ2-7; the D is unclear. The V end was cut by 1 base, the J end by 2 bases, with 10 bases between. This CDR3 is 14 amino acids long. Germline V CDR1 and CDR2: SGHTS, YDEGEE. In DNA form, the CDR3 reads TGTGCCAGCAGCTTGTTTGGCAGACCCTACGAGCAGTACTTC. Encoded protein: CASSLFGRPYEQYF.

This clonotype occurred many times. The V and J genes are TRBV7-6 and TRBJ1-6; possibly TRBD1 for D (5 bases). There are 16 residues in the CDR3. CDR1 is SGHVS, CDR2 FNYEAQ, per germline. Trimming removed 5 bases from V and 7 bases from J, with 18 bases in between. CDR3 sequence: CASSLRMGTENSPLHF. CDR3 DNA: TGTGCCAGCAGCCTGCGAATGGGGACGGAAAATTCACCCCTCCACTTT.